These 7 T cell receptor beta chains were sequenced from one sample in a study of T cells after posttransplantation cyclophosphamide. The assay was immunoSEQ multiplex PCR, and TCRdb's table has in-frame clones only and misses some. The repertoire has about 24,000 clones, none seen only once; the ten largest take around 7%. The sequencing sample was made of PBMCs. The receptor source for this set is a woman in her sixties or seventies in good health, CMV-negative, and a related stem cell transplant donor.

This clone occurred a few times. The chain has TRBV7-6 and TRBJ2-2; tentative D call: TRBD2 (6 bases). CDR3 length: 15 residues. V was clipped by 5 bases and J by 4 bases, with 14 bases between them. Per the germline V gene, CDR1 is SGHVS and CDR2 is FNYEAQ. Here the CDR3 DNA reads TGTGCCAGCAGCCTCAGGGACTTACGCACCGGGGAGCTGTTTTTT. It codes for CASSLRDLRTGELFF.

This clone has at least ten counts. This rearrangement joins TRBV28 to TRBJ1-2; D may be TRBD1 (5 bases). Germline-derived CDR1 and CDR2 are MDHEN and SYDVKM. The CDR3 spans 16 residues. The V end was cut by 6 bases, the J end by 4 bases, with 21 bases between. DNA for the CDR3: TGTGCCAGCAGAGTACCCCCCGGGGGGGGAAGCTATGGCTACACCTTC. Amino acid sequence: CASRVPPGGGSYGYTF.

The table lists this clone with many counts. The chain recombines TRBV28 with TRBJ1-1; the D gene is possibly TRBD1 (6 bases). With 5 bases removed from V and 3 bases from J, the gap between germline ends came to 16 bases. The CDR3 loop spans 15 amino acids. Per the germline V gene, CDR1 is MDHEN and CDR2 is SYDVKM. This chain's CDR3 is CASSQGLPAYTEAFF. The DNA of the CDR3 is TGTGCCAGCAGTCAGGGGCTCCCGGCTTACACTGAAGCTTTCTTT.

This clone came up many times. This chain joins TRBV29-1 and TRBJ1-5; D unclear. V was trimmed by 1 base and J by 6 bases, leaving 10 bases between them. This CDR3 is built from 13 residues. The germline V gene encodes CDR1 SQVTM and CDR2 ANQGSEA. Here the CDR3 DNA reads TGCAGCGTTGAAGGGGGTCGGGGTCAGCCCCAGCATTTT. Amino acids: CSVEGGRGQPQHF.

Only a few counts were recorded for this clone. The J gene is TRBJ2-1, the V gene TRBV29-1, with 14 positions matching TRBD2. V dropped 4 bases and J dropped 7; count of bases not matched to a gene: 12. The CDR3 length is 17 residues. Looked up from germline, CDR1 is SQVTM and CDR2 is ANQGSEA. The CDR3 nucleotides are TGCAGCGTTGGAGGGGGTTCCGGGACTAGCGGGAGTAATGAGCAGTTCTTC. Protein: CSVGGGSGTSGSNEQFF.

The chain has TRBV9 and TRBJ2-3; perhaps TRBD1 as D (5 bases). This CDR3 is built from 15 residues. Germline assignment: CDR1 SGDLS and CDR2 YYNGEE. Trimming took off 3 bases at V and 4 bases at J, with 15 bases between the two ends. The CDR3 spells CASSAIQGVSDTQYF. The CDR3 bases are TGTGCCAGCAGCGCAATACAAGGGGTCTCAGATACGCAGTATTTT.

This clone was counted ten times or more. The chain carries TRBV7-8 and TRBJ2-3, with 12 bases aligning to TRBD2. This CDR3 is built from 17 residues. In germline, CDR1 is SGHVS, CDR2 FQNEAQ. V shed 2 bases, J shed 6 bases, and the junction held 9 bases outside the gene matches. The chain's CDR3 is CASSLLGRLAGVDTQYF. DNA for the CDR3: TGTGCCAGCAGCTTATTGGGCCGACTAGCGGGGGTCGATACGCAGTATTTT.